These 19 T cell receptor beta chains were all obtained from the same sample, sequenced in a study of blood T cell repertoires in COVID-19. The assay was immunoSEQ multiplex PCR, and TCRdb's table has in-frame clones only and misses some. Here the sample spans around 120,000 clones, almost 90% being singletons. Sample: peripheral blood. These receptors were obtained from a woman in her sixties or seventies with COVID-19, enrolled during active disease.

The genes are TRBV2 and TRBJ1-6; perhaps TRBD1 as D (5 bases). The CDR3 has 14 amino acids. V was pared by 10 bases and J by 7 bases, with 17 bases between. The V gene's germline CDR1 is SNHLY and CDR2 FYNNEI. CDR3 protein: CAIPAGQRNSPLHF. The CDR3 DNA sequence: TGTGCCATCCCGGCGGGGCAGAGGAATTCACCCCTCCACTTT.

This clone was counted once. The J gene is TRBJ1-6, the V gene TRBV7-9, with 7 bases fitting TRBD1. Germline V gene data show CDR1 as SEHNR and CDR2 as FQNEAQ (reference sequence). The CDR3 contains 14 residues. V lost 6 bases and J lost 9; bases outside the gene matches: 8. The CDR3 nucleotides read TGTGCCAGCAGTCAACAGGGGAGTGGTTCACCCCTCCACTTT. As protein: CASSQQGSGSPLHF.

The chain links TRBV6-5 to TRBJ1-4, with D tentatively TRBD1 (5 bases). CDR1 and CDR2 from the germline V gene are MNHEY and SVGAGI. This CDR3 has 14 amino acids. V lost 4 bases to trimming and J lost 10 bases, with 16 bases between them. CDR3 loop: CASSLSPTVSKLFF. Here the CDR3 DNA reads TGTGCCAGCAGTTTAAGCCCGACAGTGTCAAAACTGTTTTTT.

The rearrangement joins TRBV12-5 to TRBJ1-1, with 8 positions matching TRBD1. Germline CDR1 and CDR2: LGHNT and FRNRAP. Trimming removed 0 bases from V and 4 bases from J; junction bases left unmatched: 7. This CDR3 spans 16 amino acids. Written as DNA, the CDR3 is TGTGCTAGTGGTTTGGTACTACAGGGGGTGGTCACTGAAGCTTTCTTT. Amino acids: CASGLVLQGVVTEAFF.

This chain uses TRBV6-5 with TRBJ1-1; D gene uncertain. This CDR3 comprises 12 residues. V lost 5 bases, J lost 3 bases, and 7 bases lay in between. The germline V gene has CDR1 MNHEY and CDR2 SVGAGI. The CDR3 region is CASSRGDTEAFF. CDR3 in DNA: TGTGCCAGCAGTCGGGGTGACACTGAAGCTTTCTTT.

The chain uses TRBV5-8 and TRBJ1-1; D remains ambiguous. V shed 1 base and J shed 1 base, with 5 bases lying between them. The germline V gene encodes CDR1 SGHTS and CDR2 YDEGEE. The length of the CDR3 is 13 residues. The CDR3 spells CASSLSWNTEAFF. The CDR3, as DNA: TGTGCCAGCAGCTTGTCGTGGAACACTGAAGCTTTCTTT.

The chain uses TRBV5-4 and TRBJ1-1; 10 bases are shared with TRBD1. Trimming cost V 4 bases and J 5 bases; bases outside gene matches: 11. From germline, CDR1 is SGHNT and CDR2 YYREEE (reference sequence). The CDR3 consists of 16 residues. CDR3 nucleotides: TGTGCCAGCAGCGCGGGACAGGGGATTTTGGGGACTGAAGCTTTCTTT. Protein product: CASSAGQGILGTEAFF.

This chain links TRBV29-1 with TRBJ1-1; D is perhaps TRBD1 (5 bases). V dropped 6 bases and J dropped 0 bases, with 11 bases sitting between them. Germline V gene data show CDR1 as SQVTM and CDR2 as ANQGSEA. CDR3 size: 13 residues. For the CDR3, the DNA is TGCAGCGTCGACGTGACAGTGAACACTGAAGCTTTCTTT. Translating gives CSVDVTVNTEAFF.

The chain joins TRBV19 to TRBJ1-5; TRBD1 matches 7 bases. Germline V lookup: CDR1 LNHDA, CDR2 SQIVND (reference sequence). Trimming took 5 bases from V and 7 from J; bases not matched to a gene: 11. The CDR3 totals 15 residues. The CDR3 reads CASSHLRGNNQPQHF. CDR3 DNA sequence: TGTGCCAGTAGTCATCTCAGGGGGAATAACCAGCCCCAGCATTTT.

This clone was seen a handful of times. The chain links TRBV9 to TRBJ1-6, with D maybe TRBD1 (6 bases). CDR3 length equals 15 residues. Germline V CDR1 and CDR2: SGDLS, YYNGEE. Trimming left V 0 bases short and J 5 bases short, with 9 bases between. The CDR3 region has the DNA TGTGCCAGCAGCGTAGGAACAGGGAATAATTCACCCCTCCACTTT. It translates to CASSVGTGNNSPLHF.

J is TRBJ2-7 and V is TRBV6-6; 7 nucleotides line up with TRBD1. Trimming took 1 base from V and 2 from J; bases not matched to a gene: 2. Germline-derived CDR1 and CDR2 are MNHNY and SVGAGI (reference sequence). The CDR3 consists of 14 residues. CDR3 sequence (DNA): TGTGCCAGCAGTTACTGGGACAGAGCCTACGAGCAGTACTTC. This codes for CASSYWDRAYEQYF.

This chain links TRBV18 with TRBJ2-7; 11 nucleotides line up with TRBD1. V trimming: 4 bases; J trimming: 0 bases; junction bases outside the gene matches: 2. The CDR3 covers 15 residues. CDR1 and CDR2 from the germline V gene are KGHSH and LQKENI. The CDR3 nucleotides are TGTGCCAGCTCACTCGGGACAGGGGGCTCCTACGAGCAGTACTTC. Its protein product is CASSLGTGGSYEQYF.

The rearrangement links TRBV11-2 to TRBJ2-7; tentative D call: TRBD1 (5 bases). Germline-derived CDR1 and CDR2 are SGHAT and FQNNGV. This CDR3 comprises 12 residues. V gave up 2 bases and J gave up 5 bases, with 7 bases separating them. CDR3 nucleotide sequence: TGTGCCAGCAGCTTACGCAGGGACGAGCAGTACTTC. Translation: CASSLRRDEQYF.

The chain joins TRBV11-2 to TRBJ1-1; 9 nucleotides agree with TRBD1. Trimming removed 3 bases from V and 4 bases from J; junction bases left unmatched: 12. The CDR3 extends over 17 amino acids. CDR1 is SGHAT and CDR2 is FQNNGV in the germline V gene. This chain's CDR3 is CASSFLYRGPRGTEAFF. The CDR3 nucleotides read TGTGCCAGCAGCTTCCTATACAGGGGGCCCCGGGGCACTGAAGCTTTCTTT.

The chain links TRBV5-4 to TRBJ2-7; 9 nucleotides match TRBD2. V lost 4 bases and J lost 0; bases outside the gene matches: 2. Germline V gives CDR1 SGHNT, CDR2 YYREEE (reference sequence). The CDR3 is 14 amino acids. DNA for the CDR3: TGTGCCAGCAGCCTAGCGGGACACTCCTACGAGCAGTACTTC. Protein: CASSLAGHSYEQYF.

The chain recombines TRBV12-3 or TRBV12-4 with TRBJ1-4, with D possibly matching TRBD1 (6 bases). The length of the CDR3 is 11 residues. Trimming removed 6 bases from V and 10 bases from J, with 9 bases in between. The CDR3 loop is CASSRGVKLFF. CDR3 in DNA: TGTGCCAGCAGCAGGGGTGTAAAACTGTTTTTT.

V and J are TRBV3-1 (or the pseudogene TRBV3-2) and TRBJ2-1; 9 nucleotides match TRBD1. This CDR3 has 18 amino acids. The V gene end was trimmed by 1 base and the J gene end by 1 base; junction bases not matched to a gene: 8. Germline V gene sequence: CDR1 LGHDT, CDR2 YNNKEL (reference sequence). Here the CDR3 DNA reads TGTGCCAGCAGCCAAGTTAGACGCGACAGGGGGTCCTACAATGAGCAGTTCTTC. Amino acids: CASSQVRRDRGSYNEQFF.

This sequence joins TRBV25-1 and TRBJ1-2; tentative D call: TRBD1 (6 bases). This CDR3 has 16 amino acids. The ends were cut back, 4 bases at V and 2 bases at J, with 17 bases in the middle. The germline CDR1 and CDR2 sequences are MGHDK and SYGVNS. The CDR3 spells CASSGGGTPLNYGYTF. In DNA, the CDR3 is TGTGCCAGCAGTGGGGGAGGGACACCATTAAACTATGGCTACACCTTC.

This chain uses TRBV6-2 or TRBV6-3 with TRBJ1-1; D unclear. The CDR3 contains 14 residues. CDR1 and CDR2 (germline): MNHEY, SVGEGT. V shed 4 bases and J shed 4 bases, with 13 bases lying between them. The CDR3 DNA reads TGTGCCAGCAGTTGGAGGGCCGGAGGCACTGAAGCTTTCTTT. Translated: CASSWRAGGTEAFF.